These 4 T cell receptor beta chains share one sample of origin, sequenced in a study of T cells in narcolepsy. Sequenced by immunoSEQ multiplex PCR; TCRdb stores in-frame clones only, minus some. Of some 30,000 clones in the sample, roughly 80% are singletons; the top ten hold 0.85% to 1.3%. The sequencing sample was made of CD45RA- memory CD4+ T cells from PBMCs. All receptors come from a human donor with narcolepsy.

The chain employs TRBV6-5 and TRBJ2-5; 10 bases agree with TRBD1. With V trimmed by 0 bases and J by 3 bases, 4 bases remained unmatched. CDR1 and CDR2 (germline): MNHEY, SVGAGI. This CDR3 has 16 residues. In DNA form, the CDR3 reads TGTGCCAGCAGTTACTCGGGACAGGGGAGGGAAGAGACCCAGTACTTC. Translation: CASSYSGQGREETQYF.

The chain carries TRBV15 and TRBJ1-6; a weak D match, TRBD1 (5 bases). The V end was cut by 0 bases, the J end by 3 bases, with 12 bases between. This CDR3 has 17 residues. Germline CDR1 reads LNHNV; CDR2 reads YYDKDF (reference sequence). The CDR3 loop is CATSRDRDVGYNSPLHF. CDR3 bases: TGTGCCACCAGCAGAGACCGGGACGTTGGCTATAATTCACCCCTCCACTTT.

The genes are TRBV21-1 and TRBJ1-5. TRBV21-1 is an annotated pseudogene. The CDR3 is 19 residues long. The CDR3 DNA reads TGTGCCAGCAGCAAATCTGCCGAAGGCAGGGAGCGGAGCAATCAGCCCCAGCATTTT. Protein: CASSKSAEGRERSNQPQHF.

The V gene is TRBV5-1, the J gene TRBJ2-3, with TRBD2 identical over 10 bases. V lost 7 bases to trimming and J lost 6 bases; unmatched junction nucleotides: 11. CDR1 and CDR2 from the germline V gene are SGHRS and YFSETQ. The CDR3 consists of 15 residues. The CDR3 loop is CASRLSGRTDDTQYF. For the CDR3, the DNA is TGCGCCAGCCGCCTTAGCGGGAGGACTGATGATACGCAGTATTTT.